This section outlines one T cell receptor beta chain sequence together with its context. The antigen is not known. Measured with immunoSEQ multiplex PCR; TCRdb has only the in-frame clones, and not every one. Of about 43,000 clones in the sample, just under 95% were seen once. This record belongs to a study of graft-versus-host responses after intestinal transplantation. The overall study: The whole recipient group had anti-thymocyte globulin induction followed by tacrolimus and steroids for around three years.

V was shortened by 6 bases and J by 4 bases, with 15 bases between the two germline ends. The CDR3 totals 13 residues. Germline CDR1 is SQVTM and CDR2 is ANQGSEA. Points from the study as a whole: Allografts of one patient group, those with graft-donor T cell macrochimerism, had high graft-versus-host to host-versus-graft clonal ratios.

The source material was PBMCs, sampled about 320 days after intestinal transplant. The rearrangement joins TRBV29-1 to TRBJ1-1; D gene unclear. This receptor was identified in a human patient who received an intestinal transplant, so some T cells may come from the graft donor. CDR3 DNA sequence: TGCAGCGTCGTCAATAGGGCAGGCACTGAAGCTTTCTTT. It yields the protein CSVVNRAGTEAFF.